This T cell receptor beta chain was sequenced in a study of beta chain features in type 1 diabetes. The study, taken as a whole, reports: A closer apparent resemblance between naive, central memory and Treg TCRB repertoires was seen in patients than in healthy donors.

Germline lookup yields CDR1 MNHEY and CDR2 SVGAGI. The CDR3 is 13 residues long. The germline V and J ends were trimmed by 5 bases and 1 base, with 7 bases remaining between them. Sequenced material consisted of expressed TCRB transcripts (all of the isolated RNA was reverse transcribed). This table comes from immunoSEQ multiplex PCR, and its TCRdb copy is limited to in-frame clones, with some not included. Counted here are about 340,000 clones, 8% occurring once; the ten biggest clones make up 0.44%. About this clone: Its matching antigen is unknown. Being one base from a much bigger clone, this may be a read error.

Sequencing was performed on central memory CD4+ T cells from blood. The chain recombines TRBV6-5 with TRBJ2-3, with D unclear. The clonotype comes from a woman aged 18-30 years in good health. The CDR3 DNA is TGTGCCAGCAGTGTACGGGGCACAGATACGCAGTATTTT. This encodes CASSVRGTDTQYF.